The 17 T cell receptor beta chains below were found in one sample sequenced in a study of OX40 agonist ivuxolimab in advanced cancers. Here immunoSEQ multiplex PCR was the method, and the copy in TCRdb shows in-frame clones only, minus some. This sample has 47,000 or so clones, with 70% to 90% found just once. Sequencing used CD4+ or CD8+ T cells sorted from blood, obtained in a trial of the OX40 agonist ivuxolimab. The receptors were sampled from an adult with an advanced solid tumor such as melanoma, head and neck, liver or kidney cancer.

CDR3 nucleotides: TGTGCCAGCAGCGGAGGGAGGCACACTGAAGCTTTCTTT. This translates into CASSGGRHTEAFF. This sequence joins TRBV9 and TRBJ1-1; D gene unclear. The CDR3 runs to 13 residues. Germline V gene data show CDR1 as SGDLS and CDR2 as YYNGEE. Trimming left V 3 bases short and J 3 bases short, with 9 bases between.

A single count supports this clone. V is TRBV7-6 and J is TRBJ2-1; D unresolved. CDR1 and CDR2 from the germline V gene are SGHVS and FNYEAQ. With 2 bases removed from V and 0 bases from J, the gap between germline ends came to 2 bases. The CDR3 length is 13 residues. CDR3 sequence reads: CASSLSSYNEQFF. As DNA, the CDR3 is TGTGCCAGCAGCTTAAGCTCCTACAATGAGCAGTTCTTC.

This clone occurred a few times. The chain couples TRBV27 to TRBJ2-7, with D tentatively TRBD2 (5 bases). This CDR3 contains 12 residues. Germline lookup yields CDR1 MNHEY and CDR2 SMNVEV (reference sequence). V dropped 8 bases and J dropped 0 bases, with 8 bases sitting between them. CDR3 protein: CASRGSSYEQYF. CDR3 sequence (DNA): TGTGCCAGCCGGGGTAGCTCCTACGAGCAGTACTTC.

This chain uses TRBV2 with TRBJ2-3; 9 nucleotides agree with TRBD1. Trimming at V came to 8 bases and at J to 4 bases, leaving 10 bases not matched to a gene. The germline V gene encodes CDR1 SNHLY and CDR2 FYNNEI. CDR3 length: 15 residues. CDR3 DNA sequence: TGTGCCAGCTCCTCCGGGACAGGGTTTGCAGATACGCAGTATTTT. It specifies CASSSGTGFADTQYF. The variable domain in full, completed from reference TRBV2 and TRBJ2-3, reads EPEVTQTPSHQVTQMGQEVILRCVPISNHLYFYWYRQILGQKVEFLVSFYNNEISEKSEIFDDQFSVERPDGSNFTLKIRSTKLEDSAMYFCASSSGTGFADTQYFGPGTRLTVL.

The genes are TRBV9 and TRBJ2-7; D may be TRBD1 or TRBD2 (5 bases each). Trimming took 4 bases from V and 4 from J, leaving 15 bases between them. Looked up from germline, CDR1 is SGDLS and CDR2 is YYNGEE. The CDR3 sequence is 14 residues long. For the CDR3, the DNA is TGTGCCAGCAGCCGGGACGGGAACGGGTACGAGCAGTACTTC. It translates to CASSRDGNGYEQYF.

The CDR3 sequence is CASSYGTGGYTF. The CDR3 DNA follows: TGTGCCAGCAGTTACGGTACCGGTGGCTACACCTTC. The V call is TRBV6-5, the J call TRBJ1-2; D is undetermined. The CDR3 length is 12 residues. Trimming left V 2 bases short and J 7 bases short, with 8 bases between. The germline V gene encodes CDR1 MNHEY and CDR2 SVGAGI.

The gene calls are TRBV9 and TRBJ1-3, with D possibly being TRBD1 (6 bases). V lost 0 bases and J 0 bases, leaving 7 bases between the germline ends. Germline lookup yields CDR1 SGDLS and CDR2 YYNGEE. This CDR3 contains 15 residues. Written as DNA, the CDR3 is TGTGCCAGCAGCGTAGGAGGGGGCTCTGGAAACACCATATATTTT. Translated, it gives CASSVGGGSGNTIYF.

The chain joins TRBV11-2 to TRBJ2-5; TRBD2 agrees at 9 bases. Trimming cost V 4 bases and J 1 base; bases outside gene matches: 7. Germline lookup yields CDR1 SGHAT and CDR2 FQNNGV. The CDR3 length is 16 residues. CDR3 region: CASSSLSGGPQETQYF. The CDR3 bases are TGTGCCAGCAGCTCCCTCAGCGGGGGGCCCCAAGAGACCCAGTACTTC.

CDR3 in DNA: TGTGCCAGCAGCTTTACGGACAGGGGGAACACTGAAGCTTTCTTT. Protein product: CASSFTDRGNTEAFF. The chain employs TRBV7-9 and TRBJ1-1; 9 nucleotides align to TRBD1. The CDR3 runs 15 residues. Germline V gene data show CDR1 as SEHNR and CDR2 as FQNEAQ (reference sequence). With V trimmed by 3 bases and J by 1 base, 3 bases remained unmatched.

The V call is TRBV28, the J call TRBJ1-2, with D perhaps matching TRBD1 (6 bases). CDR1 MDHEN and CDR2 SYDVKM come from the germline V gene. CDR3 length: 14 amino acids. Trimming pared 5 bases from V and 5 bases from J, leaving 15 bases between. The chain's CDR3 is CASSPQGPGYGYTF. CDR3 sequence (DNA): TGTGCCAGCAGTCCCCAGGGGCCTGGGTATGGCTACACCTTC.

V gene TRBV23-1 combines with J gene TRBJ1-4; no definite D call. TRBV23-1 is an open reading frame whose function is uncertain. The CDR3 runs 15 residues. Trimming shortened V by 5 bases and J by 4 bases, and 14 bases separated the two germline ends. CDR3 residues: CASSWNTGSNEKLFF. The CDR3 nucleotides read TGCGCCAGCAGTTGGAATACCGGGAGTAATGAAAAACTGTTTTTT.

This chain connects TRBV10-1 to TRBJ1-6, with TRBD1 matching over 10 bases. Trimming took 6 bases from V and 10 from J; bases not matched to a gene: 21. The CDR3 contains 19 residues. Germline-derived CDR1 and CDR2 are WNHNN and SYGVQD (reference sequence). The CDR3 region is CASRAELPARDRGESPLHF. The CDR3 DNA is TGCGCCAGCAGAGCCGAACTACCTGCCCGGGACAGGGGTGAGTCACCCCTCCACTTT.

This chain links TRBV28 with TRBJ2-7; the D is unclear. The ends were cut back, 2 bases at V and 6 bases at J, with 5 bases in the middle. Germline V gene sequence: CDR1 MDHEN, CDR2 SYDVKM. This CDR3 is built from 11 residues. This CDR3 is CASSLNAEQYF. The DNA of the CDR3 is TGTGCCAGCAGTTTAAACGCCGAGCAGTACTTC.

V is TRBV7-6 and J is TRBJ1-2, with a weak D call TRBD1 (6 bases). Germline CDR1 is SGHVS and CDR2 is FNYEAQ. V gave up 1 base and J gave up 2 bases, with 11 bases separating them. The CDR3 is 15 residues long. The CDR3 DNA reads TGTGCCAGCAGCTTAGGACAAGGGGGGAACTATGGCTACACCTTC. Residues: CASSLGQGGNYGYTF. Looking up the rest from reference TRBV7-6 and TRBJ1-2 gives the full variable domain: GAGVSQSPRYKVTKRGQDVALRCDPISGHVSLYWYRQALGQGPEFLTYFNYEAQQDKSGLPNDRFSAERPEGSISTLTIQRTEQRDSAMYRCASSLGQGGNYGYTFGSGTRLTVV.

Comments on this clone: A far more abundant clone sits one base away, making this likely a read error. The chain joins TRBV1 to TRBJ1-5. TRBV1 is a listed pseudogene. This CDR3 contains 15 residues. The CDR3 region has the DNA TGCACCAGCAGCCAAGAGCCGGGGCTGAATCAGCCCCAGCATTTT. Translating it yields CTSSQEPGLNQPQHF.

This rearrangement joins TRBV29-1 to TRBJ1-2; no clear D gene. V was pared by 5 bases and J by 7 bases, with 14 bases between. The germline V gene encodes CDR1 SQVTM and CDR2 ANQGSEA. The CDR3 is made up of 12 amino acids. The CDR3 loop is CSVLPRAAGYTF. CDR3 DNA sequence: TGCAGCGTTTTGCCTCGAGCGGCTGGCTACACCTTC.

This chain connects TRBV11-2 to TRBJ1-1; TRBD1 aligns across 7 bases. Germline CDR1 SGHAT, CDR2 FQNNGV. V lost 1 base, J lost 1 base, and 3 bases stayed unmatched. The CDR3 is 15 amino acids. The CDR3 DNA follows: TGTGCCAGCAGCTTAGGCCGGACAGGGAACACTGAAGCTTTCTTT. Its protein is CASSLGRTGNTEAFF.